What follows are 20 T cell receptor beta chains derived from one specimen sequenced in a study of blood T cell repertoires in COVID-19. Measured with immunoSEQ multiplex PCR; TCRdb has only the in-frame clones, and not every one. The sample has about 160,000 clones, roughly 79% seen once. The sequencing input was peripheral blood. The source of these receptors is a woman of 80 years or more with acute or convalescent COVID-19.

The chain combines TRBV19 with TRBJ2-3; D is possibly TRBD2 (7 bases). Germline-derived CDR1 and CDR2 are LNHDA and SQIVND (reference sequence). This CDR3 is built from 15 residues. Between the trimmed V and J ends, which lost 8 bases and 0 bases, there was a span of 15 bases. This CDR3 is CASQQAGASTDTQYF. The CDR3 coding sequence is TGTGCCAGTCAGCAGGCGGGGGCCAGCACAGATACGCAGTATTTT.

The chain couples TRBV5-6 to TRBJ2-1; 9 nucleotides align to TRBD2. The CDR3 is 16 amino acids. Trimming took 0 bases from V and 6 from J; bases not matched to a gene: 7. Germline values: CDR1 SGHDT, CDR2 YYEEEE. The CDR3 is CASSLAGGRALNEQFF. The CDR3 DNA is TGTGCCAGCAGCTTGGCTGGCGGGAGGGCCCTCAATGAGCAGTTCTTC. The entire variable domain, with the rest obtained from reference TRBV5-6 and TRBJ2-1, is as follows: DAGVTQSPTHLIKTRGQQVTLRCSPKSGHDTVSWYQQALGQGPQFIFQYYEEEERQRGNFPDRFSGHQFPNYSSELNVNALLLGDSALYLCASSLAGGRALNEQFFGPGTRLTVL.

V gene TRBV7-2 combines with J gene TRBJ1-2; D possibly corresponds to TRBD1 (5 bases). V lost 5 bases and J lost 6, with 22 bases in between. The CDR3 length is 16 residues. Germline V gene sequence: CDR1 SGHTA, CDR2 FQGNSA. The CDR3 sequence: CASSPGGSTRGDGYTF. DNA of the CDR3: TGTGCCAGCAGCCCGGGAGGATCGACGCGGGGGGATGGCTACACCTTC.

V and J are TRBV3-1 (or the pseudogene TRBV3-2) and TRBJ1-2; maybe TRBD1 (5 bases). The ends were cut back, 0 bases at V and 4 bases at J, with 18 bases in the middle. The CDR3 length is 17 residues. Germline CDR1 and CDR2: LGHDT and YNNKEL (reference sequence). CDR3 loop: CASSQDRGAGRTYGYTF. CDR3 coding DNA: TGTGCCAGCAGCCAAGATCGTGGGGCGGGGAGGACCTATGGCTACACCTTC.

The CDR3 reads CASSSEGSGGLTGELFF. CDR3 sequence (DNA): TGCGCCAGCAGCTCGGAAGGTAGCGGGGGCCTGACCGGGGAGCTGTTTTTT. The chain combines TRBV5-1 with TRBJ2-2; TRBD2 aligns across 9 bases. Germline-derived CDR1 and CDR2 are SGHRS and YFSETQ. V lost 3 bases to trimming and J lost 5 bases; unmatched junction nucleotides: 11. This CDR3 has 17 residues.

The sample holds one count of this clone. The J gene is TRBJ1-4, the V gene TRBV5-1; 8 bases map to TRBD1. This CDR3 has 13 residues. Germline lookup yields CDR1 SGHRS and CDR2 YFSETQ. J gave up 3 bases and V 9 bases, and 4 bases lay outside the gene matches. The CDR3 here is CATRGLPNEKLFF. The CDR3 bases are TGCGCCACCAGGGGGCTACCTAATGAAAAACTGTTTTTT.

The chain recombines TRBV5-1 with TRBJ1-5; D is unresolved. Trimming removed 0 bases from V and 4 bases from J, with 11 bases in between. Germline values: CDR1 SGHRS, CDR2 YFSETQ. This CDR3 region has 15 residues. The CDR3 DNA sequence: TGCGCCAGCAGCTTGGCGGGAGGCGGAAATCAGCCCCAGCATTTT. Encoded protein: CASSLAGGGNQPQHF. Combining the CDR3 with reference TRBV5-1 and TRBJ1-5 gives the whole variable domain KAGVTQTPRYLIKTRGQQVTLSCSPISGHRSVSWYQQTPGQGLQFLFEYFSETQRNKGNFPGRFSGRQFSNSRSEMNVSTLELGDSALYLCASSLAGGGNQPQHFGDGTRLSIL.

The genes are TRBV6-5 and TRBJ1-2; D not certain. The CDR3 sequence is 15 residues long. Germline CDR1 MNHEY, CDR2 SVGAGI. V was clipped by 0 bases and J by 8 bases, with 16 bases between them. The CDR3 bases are TGTGCCAGCAGTTACTCTGACTACGGAATGGCAGGCTACACCTTC. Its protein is CASSYSDYGMAGYTF.

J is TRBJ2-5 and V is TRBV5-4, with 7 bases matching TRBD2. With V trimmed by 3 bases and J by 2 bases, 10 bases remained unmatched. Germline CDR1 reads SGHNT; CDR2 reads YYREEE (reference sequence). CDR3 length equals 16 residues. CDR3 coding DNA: TGTGCCAGCAGCTCAAAGGCTCTCGGGGGGCAAGAGACCCAGTACTTC. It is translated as CASSSKALGGQETQYF.

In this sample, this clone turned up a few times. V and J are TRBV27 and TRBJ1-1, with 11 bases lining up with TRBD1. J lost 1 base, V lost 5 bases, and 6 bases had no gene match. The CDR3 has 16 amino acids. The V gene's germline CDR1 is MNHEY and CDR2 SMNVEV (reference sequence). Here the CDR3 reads CASSPPGQGGNTEAFF. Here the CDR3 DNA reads TGTGCCAGCAGTCCCCCGGGACAGGGGGGGAACACTGAAGCTTTCTTT.

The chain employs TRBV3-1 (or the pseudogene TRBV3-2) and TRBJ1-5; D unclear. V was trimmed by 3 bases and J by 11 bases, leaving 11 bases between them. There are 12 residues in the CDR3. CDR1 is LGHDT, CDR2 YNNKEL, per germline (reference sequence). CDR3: CASSHSGKAQHF. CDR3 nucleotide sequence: TGTGCCAGCAGCCACTCGGGGAAAGCCCAGCATTTT.

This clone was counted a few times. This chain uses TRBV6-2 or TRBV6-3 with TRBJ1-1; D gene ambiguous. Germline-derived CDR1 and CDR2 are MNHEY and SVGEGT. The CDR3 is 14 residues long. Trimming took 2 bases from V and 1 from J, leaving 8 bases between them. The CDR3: CASSYRHSNTEAFF. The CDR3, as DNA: TGTGCCAGCAGTTACCGACACTCGAACACTGAAGCTTTCTTT.

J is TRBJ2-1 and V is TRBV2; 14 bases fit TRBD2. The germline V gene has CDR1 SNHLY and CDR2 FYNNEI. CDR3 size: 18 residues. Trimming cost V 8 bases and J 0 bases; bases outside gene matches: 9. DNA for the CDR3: TGTGCCAGCCTGACCCCCGGGACTAGCGGGGGCTCCTACAATGAGCAGTTCTTC. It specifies CASLTPGTSGGSYNEQFF.

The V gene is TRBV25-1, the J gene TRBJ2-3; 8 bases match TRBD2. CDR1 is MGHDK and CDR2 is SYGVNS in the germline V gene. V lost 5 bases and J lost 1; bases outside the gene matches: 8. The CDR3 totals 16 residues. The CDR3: CASSSRSGSGTDTQYF. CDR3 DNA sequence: TGTGCCAGCAGTTCCAGGAGCGGGAGTGGCACAGATACGCAGTATTTT.

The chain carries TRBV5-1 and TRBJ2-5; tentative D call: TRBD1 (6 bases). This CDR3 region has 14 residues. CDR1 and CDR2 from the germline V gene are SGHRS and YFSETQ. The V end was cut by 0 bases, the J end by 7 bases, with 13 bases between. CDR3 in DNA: TGCGCCAGCAGCTTGGAACAGGGAGTCGGGACCCAGTACTTC. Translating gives CASSLEQGVGTQYF.

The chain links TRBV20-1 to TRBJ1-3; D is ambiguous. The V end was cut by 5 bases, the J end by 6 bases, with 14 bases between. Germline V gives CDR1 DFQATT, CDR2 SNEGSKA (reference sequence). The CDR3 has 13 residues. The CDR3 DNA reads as TGCAGTGCTGGTGTGGGAGGGATAAACACCATATATTTT. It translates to CSAGVGGINTIYF.

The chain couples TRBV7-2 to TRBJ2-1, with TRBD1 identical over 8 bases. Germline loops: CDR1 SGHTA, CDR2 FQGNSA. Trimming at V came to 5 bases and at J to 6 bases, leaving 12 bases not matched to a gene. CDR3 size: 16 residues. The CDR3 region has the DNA TGTGCCAGCAGCGACCGGCGCAGGGGGCGAGGCAATGAGCAGTTCTTC. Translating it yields CASSDRRRGRGNEQFF.

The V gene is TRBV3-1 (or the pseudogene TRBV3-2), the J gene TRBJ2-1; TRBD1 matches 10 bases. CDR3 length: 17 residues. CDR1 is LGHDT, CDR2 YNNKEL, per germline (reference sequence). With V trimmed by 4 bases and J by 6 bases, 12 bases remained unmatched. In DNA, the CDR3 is TGTGCCAGCAGCCGATACTCCGGGACAGGGGTTGGCAATGAGCAGTTCTTC. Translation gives CASSRYSGTGVGNEQFF.

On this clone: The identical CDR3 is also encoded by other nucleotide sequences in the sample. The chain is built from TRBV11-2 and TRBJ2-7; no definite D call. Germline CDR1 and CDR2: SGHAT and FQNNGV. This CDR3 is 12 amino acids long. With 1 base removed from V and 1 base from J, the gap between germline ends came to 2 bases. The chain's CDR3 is CASSLASYEQYF. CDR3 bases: TGTGCCAGCAGCTTAGCATCCTACGAGCAGTACTTC.

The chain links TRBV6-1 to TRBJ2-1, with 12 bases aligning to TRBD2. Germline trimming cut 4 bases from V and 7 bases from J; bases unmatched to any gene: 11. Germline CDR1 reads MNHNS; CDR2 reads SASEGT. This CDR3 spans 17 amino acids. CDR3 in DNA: TGTGCCAGCAGTGGACAACTTACTAGCGGGAGGTTGAATGAGCAGTTCTTC. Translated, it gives CASSGQLTSGRLNEQFF.